Shown below are 26 T cell receptor beta chains from a single sample sequenced in a study of blood T cell repertoires in COVID-19. The assay was immunoSEQ multiplex PCR, and TCRdb's table has in-frame clones only and misses some. The sample carries fewer than 150,000 clones, about 90% recorded once. Sequenced input: peripheral blood. All receptors come from a woman between 65 and 79 years old with acute or convalescent COVID-19.

This CDR3 reads CASSEAYSVQETQYF. The CDR3 DNA follows: TGTGCCAGCAGTGAAGCGTACTCCGTCCAAGAGACCCAGTACTTC. The chain employs TRBV6-1 and TRBJ2-5; D is unresolved. The V gene lost 0 bases and the J gene lost 1 base, with 9 bases spanning the gap. The V gene's germline CDR1 is MNHNS and CDR2 SASEGT. CDR3 size: 15 residues.

The chain's CDR3 is CASSEPGGTSEAFF. CDR3 nucleotide sequence: TGCGCCAGCAGCGAACCTGGGGGCACGTCCGAAGCTTTCTTT. This sequence joins TRBV5-1 and TRBJ1-1; D possibly corresponds to TRBD1 (6 bases). Germline V gene sequence: CDR1 SGHRS, CDR2 YFSETQ. V gave up 4 bases and J gave up 8 bases, with 18 bases separating them. The CDR3 runs to 14 residues. Drawing the rest from reference TRBV5-1 and TRBJ1-1, the complete variable domain is KAGVTQTPRYLIKTRGQQVTLSCSPISGHRSVSWYQQTPGQGLQFLFEYFSETQRNKGNFPGRFSGRQFSNSRSEMNVSTLELGDSALYLCASSEPGGTSEAFFGQGTRLTVV.

The rearrangement uses TRBV11-1 and TRBJ1-6; 7 bases map to TRBD1. The germline V gene has CDR1 SGHAT and CDR2 FQDESV (reference sequence). The V gene end was trimmed by 4 bases and the J gene end by 2 bases; junction bases not matched to a gene: 5. This CDR3 comprises 16 residues. CDR3 residues: CASSSGTVAYNSPLHF. CDR3 bases: TGTGCCAGCAGCTCTGGGACAGTCGCCTATAATTCACCCCTCCACTTT.

This sequence joins TRBV5-1 and TRBJ2-7; TRBD1 agrees at 9 bases. This CDR3 region has 14 residues. Per germline, CDR1 SGHRS and CDR2 YFSETQ. V lost 4 bases and J lost 2; bases outside the gene matches: 4. The CDR3 coding sequence is TGCGCCAGCAGCCAGGGACAGGGAACCTACGAGCAGTACTTC. It translates to CASSQGQGTYEQYF.

The V call is TRBV7-9, the J call TRBJ1-2; 7 bases match TRBD1. The length of the CDR3 is 13 residues. CDR1 is SEHNR, CDR2 FQNEAQ, per germline (reference sequence). The trim removed 2 bases at V and 7 bases at J, leaving 4 bases unmatched. The CDR3 DNA sequence: TGTGCCAGCAGCTTACAAGACAGGGCTGGCTACACCTTC. It codes for CASSLQDRAGYTF.

The V call is TRBV27, the J call TRBJ1-1; D remains ambiguous. Germline-derived CDR1 and CDR2 are MNHEY and SMNVEV (reference sequence). The CDR3 contains 14 residues. V lost 5 bases and J 1 base, leaving 11 bases between the germline ends. The CDR3 sequence: CASSIQKRNTEAFF. The CDR3, as DNA: TGTGCCAGCAGTATTCAGAAAAGGAACACTGAAGCTTTCTTT.

This clone came up once. The CDR3 DNA is TGTGCCAGCAGCTTGGCCGGAGGGATGAATTCACCCCTCCACTTT. Amino acids: CASSLAGGMNSPLHF. The gene calls are TRBV5-5 and TRBJ1-6; no reliable D call. Germline V gene data show CDR1 as SGHKS and CDR2 as YYEKEE (reference sequence). This CDR3 spans 15 amino acids. Trimming took 0 bases from V and 7 from J, leaving 11 bases between them.

This chain joins TRBV6-5 and TRBJ1-3; TRBD1 aligns across 8 bases. CDR3 length equals 14 residues. Germline-derived CDR1 and CDR2 are MNHEY and SVGAGI. J lost 1 base, V lost 6 bases, and 2 bases had no gene match. Here the CDR3 DNA reads TGTGCCAGCAGACGACAGGGGTCTGGAAACACCATATATTTT. Protein product: CASRRQGSGNTIYF.

This chain links TRBV5-1 with TRBJ2-2, with 8 bases that match TRBD2. Unmatched junction bases numbered 3, after V lost 2 bases and J lost 3 bases. CDR1 is SGHRS and CDR2 is YFSETQ in the germline V gene. The CDR3 has 15 residues. The chain's CDR3 is CASSFPGGDTGELFF. CDR3 nucleotide sequence: TGCGCCAGCAGCTTCCCGGGGGGGGACACCGGGGAGCTGTTTTTT.

The chain is built from TRBV6-5 and TRBJ2-3; possible D gene TRBD2, 5 bases. CDR3 length: 14 residues. The V gene lost 6 bases and the J gene lost 8 bases, with 18 bases spanning the gap. The germline V gene encodes CDR1 MNHEY and CDR2 SVGAGI. The CDR3 spells CASREDRGGVTQYF. The CDR3 bases are TGTGCCAGCAGAGAGGACCGGGGTGGGGTTACGCAGTATTTT.

The rearrangement joins TRBV7-3 to TRBJ2-2; 11 bases align to TRBD1. Germline V gives CDR1 SGHTA, CDR2 FQGTGA. The trim removed 2 bases at V and 6 bases at J, leaving 2 bases unmatched. CDR3 length: 15 amino acids. The CDR3 sequence is CASSLLGQGAGELFF. The CDR3, as DNA: TGTGCCAGCAGCTTACTGGGACAGGGGGCCGGGGAGCTGTTTTTT.

This clone turned up a few times. For the CDR3, the DNA is TGTGCCGTTATAAAGACAGGATCTGGAAACACCATATATTTT. Translated: CAVIKTGSGNTIYF. The chain is built from TRBV19 and TRBJ1-3, with a possible D match to TRBD1 (6 bases). CDR1 LNHDA and CDR2 SQIVND come from the germline V gene (reference sequence). V was shortened by 11 bases and J by 1 base, with 15 bases between the two germline ends. This CDR3 spans 14 amino acids.

This clone was detected once. This chain connects TRBV25-1 to TRBJ2-1; 8 bases fit TRBD1. From germline, CDR1 is MGHDK and CDR2 SYGVNS. V lost 2 bases to trimming and J lost 9 bases; unmatched junction nucleotides: 12. The CDR3 has 16 amino acids. This chain's CDR3 is CASSEVRWQGAFEQFF. CDR3 bases: TGTGCCAGCAGTGAAGTCCGTTGGCAGGGGGCTTTTGAGCAGTTCTTC.

The rearrangement links TRBV15 to TRBJ1-2; D is ambiguous. The ends were cut back, 0 bases at V and 4 bases at J, with 21 bases in the middle. The CDR3 length is 18 residues. The germline V gene has CDR1 LNHNV and CDR2 YYDKDF (reference sequence). CDR3 in DNA: TGTGCCACCAGCAGAGATCTCGTGTCGCCCAGTCCCCCCTATGGCTACACCTTC. This gives the protein CATSRDLVSPSPPYGYTF.

V and J are TRBV18 and TRBJ2-7, with 10 bases matching TRBD1. Germline CDR1 and CDR2: KGHSH and LQKENI. The CDR3 loop spans 14 amino acids. The ends lost 3 bases at V and 5 bases at J; junction bases unmatched: 4. DNA of the CDR3: TGTGCCAGCTCACCCCGGGACAGGGGAGACGAGCAGTACTTC. Amino acids: CASSPRDRGDEQYF.

The rearrangement links TRBV30 to TRBJ2-5, with 9 bases matching TRBD2. The CDR3 sequence is 18 residues long. V lost 0 bases to trimming and J lost 5 bases; unmatched junction nucleotides: 16. Germline CDR1 and CDR2: GTSNPN and SVGIG (reference sequence). The CDR3 nucleotides are TGTGCCTGGAGTGTAATATTCGGGCGGGGGGGCAGCCGGGAGACCCAGTACTTC. It specifies CAWSVIFGRGGSRETQYF.

The chain couples TRBV28 to TRBJ2-7, with 9 bases matching TRBD1. The CDR3 is 18 residues long. V gave up 5 bases and J gave up 4 bases; unmatched junction bases: 18. CDR1 is MDHEN, CDR2 SYDVKM, per germline. CDR3: CASSQPFFRDRDGYEQYF. The CDR3 coding sequence is TGTGCCAGCAGTCAGCCCTTCTTCCGGGACAGGGATGGGTACGAGCAGTACTTC.

V usage is TRBV14 and J usage is TRBJ2-5; 8 bases map to TRBD1. The CDR3 length is 14 residues. CDR1 is SGHDN and CDR2 is FVKESK in the germline V gene. V gave up 4 bases and J gave up 3 bases; unmatched junction bases: 4. The CDR3 region has the DNA TGTGCCAGCAGCCGACAGGGGTGGAAAGAGACCCAGTACTTC. Protein sequence: CASSRQGWKETQYF. Combining the CDR3 with reference TRBV14 and TRBJ2-5 gives the whole variable domain EAGVTQFPSHSVIEKGQTVTLRCDPISGHDNLYWYRRVMGKEIKFLLHFVKESKQDESGMPNNRFLAERTGGTYSTLKVQPAELEDSGVYFCASSRQGWKETQYFGPGTRLLVL.

This rearrangement joins TRBV7-9 to TRBJ1-1, with no clear D. The CDR3 sequence is 15 residues long. Germline-derived CDR1 and CDR2 are SEHNR and FQNEAQ (reference sequence). With 2 bases removed from V and 1 base from J, the gap between germline ends came to 11 bases. The CDR3, as DNA: TGTGCCAGCAGCTTACGGGGATGGGAGAACACTGAAGCTTTCTTT. Translation: CASSLRGWENTEAFF.

The chain uses TRBV13 and TRBJ1-3, with TRBD1 identical over 8 bases. CDR3 length equals 14 residues. Germline lookup yields CDR1 PRHDT and CDR2 FYEKMQ (reference sequence). Trimming removed 5 bases from V and 5 bases from J; junction bases left unmatched: 5. The CDR3 nucleotides read TGTGCCAGCAGCCCCCGGGACAGGCGAAACACCATATATTTT. Translated: CASSPRDRRNTIYF.

CDR3 coding DNA: TGTGCCAGCAGCCAAGACTCCAGGGACTATGGCTACACCTTC. Protein: CASSQDSRDYGYTF. The chain joins TRBV4-2 to TRBJ1-2, with D possibly being TRBD1 (5 bases). Trimming stripped 0 bases from V and 3 bases from J, with 8 bases between. The CDR3 extends over 14 amino acids. Germline V lookup: CDR1 LGHNA, CDR2 YNFKEQ.

This clone has a single count. The rearrangement links TRBV3-1 (or the pseudogene TRBV3-2) to TRBJ1-2; D ambiguous. Looked up from germline, CDR1 is LGHDT and CDR2 is YNNKEL (reference sequence). Between the trimmed V and J ends, which lost 1 base and 4 bases, there was a span of 4 bases. The CDR3 totals 12 residues. CDR3 sequence: CASSQGAYGYTF. CDR3 in DNA: TGTGCCAGCAGCCAAGGGGCCTATGGCTACACCTTC.

The CDR3 coding sequence is TGTGCCAGCAGCTCCTCTCCACTAGCTTCTGAGCAGTACTTC. This sequence encodes CASSSSPLASEQYF. The V call is TRBV7-9, the J call TRBJ2-7, with D perhaps TRBD2 (6 bases). V was cut by 4 bases and J by 7 bases, with 17 bases left in between. Germline V lookup: CDR1 SEHNR, CDR2 FQNEAQ (reference sequence). CDR3 length: 14 amino acids. Variable domain in full (rest from reference TRBV7-9 and TRBJ2-7): DTGVSQNPRHKITKRGQNVTFRCDPISEHNRLYWYRQTLGQGPEFLTYFQNEAQLEKSRLLSDRFSAERPKGSFSTLEIQRTEQGDSAMYLCASSSSPLASEQYFGPGTRLTVT.

The rearrangement uses TRBV11-3 and TRBJ1-1; D possibly corresponds to TRBD1 (6 bases). Trimming removed 3 bases from V and 3 bases from J, with 11 bases in between. Germline lookup yields CDR1 SGHNT and CDR2 YENEEA. The CDR3 loop spans 14 amino acids. The CDR3 DNA sequence: TGTGCCAGCAGCTTCAGGGGAACGGACACTGAAGCTTTCTTT. Protein: CASSFRGTDTEAFF. The full variable domain, rest sourced from reference TRBV11-3 and TRBJ1-1, is EAGVVQSPRYKIIEKKQPVAFWCNPISGHNTLYWYLQNLGQGPELLIRYENEEAVDDSQLPKDRFSAERLKGVDSTLKIQPAELGDSAVYLCASSFRGTDTEAFFGQGTRLTVV.

This clone was observed a single time. The V call is TRBV5-5, the J call TRBJ2-1; 7 bases align to TRBD2. The CDR3 contains 15 residues. V was pared by 2 bases and J by 2 bases, with 4 bases of the junction left unmatched. Germline V gives CDR1 SGHKS, CDR2 YYEKEE (reference sequence). The CDR3 DNA follows: TGTGCCAGCAGCTTCGGTGGGGGGGCCTACAATGAGCAGTTCTTC. It is translated as CASSFGGGAYNEQFF.

V is TRBV21-1 and J is TRBJ1-1; the table's D gene call, TRBD1, was not cross checked with the DNA. TRBV21-1 corresponds to a pseudogene. The CDR3 is 13 residues long. CDR3 loop: CASSKTENTEAFF. The CDR3, as DNA: TGTGCCAGCAGCAAAACAGAGAACACTGAAGCTTTCTTT.